This TCR beta chain was retrieved from a study of blood T cell repertoires in COVID-19. About the research overall: COVID-19 samples, acute and convalescent, were from the United States, Italy and Spain. In each case, the material was cDNA or gDNA derived from T cells, B-cell-depleted T cells, or PBMCs.

Sequencing was performed with immunoSEQ multiplex PCR; in TCRdb, only in-frame clones are kept and a portion is missing. The sample has some 150,000 clones; around 90% are singletons. This CDR3 has 15 amino acids. Trimming pared 10 bases from V and 3 bases from J, leaving 19 bases between. Per the germline V gene, CDR1 is MNHEY and CDR2 is SVGAGI. The receptor's source is a woman between 45 and 60 years old with acute or convalescent COVID-19. The chain recombines TRBV6-5 with TRBJ2-1; D is possibly TRBD2 (5 bases). The sample comprised peripheral blood. CDR3 loop: CATTSVSRVYNEQFF. The DNA of the CDR3 is TGTGCCACCACGTCGGTGTCGAGGGTCTACAATGAGCAGTTCTTC.